The rows below give T cell receptor beta chains drawn from one sample of a study of beta chain features in type 1 diabetes. Sequencing used immunoSEQ multiplex PCR; TCRdb keeps in-frame clones, though not all of them. The sample records nearly 350,000 clones, approximately 9.9% being singletons. Sequencing was performed on central memory CD4+ T cells from blood. The receptors here all came from a man aged 30-40 years with type 1 diabetes. CDR3s include the opening cysteine and the closing phenylalanine or tryptophan. D genes are given only for firm matches. Clone size is shown for a subset of rows, as once, few, many or a class of expanded clone.

j_call,v_call,clone_size,d_call,cdr3_nt,cdr3_aa
TRBJ2-3,TRBV5-4,-,TRBD2,TGTGCCAGCAGCGCGGGGGGGGGCACAGATACGCAGTATTTT,CASSAGGGTDTQYF
TRBJ2-7,TRBV14,-,TRBD2,TGTGCCAGCAGCCTCGGAAGGGGACTAGCGGGTTACCTTGGCTACGAGCAGTACTTC,CASSLGRGLAGYLGYEQYF
TRBJ1-6,TRBV14,few,-,TGTGCCAGCAGCCAAGGGGGCGTTAATTCACCCCTCCACTTT,CASSQGGVNSPLHF
TRBJ2-3,TRBV2,few,TRBD2,TGTGCCACCCACGGCACTAGCGGGGGGGCAGATACGCAGTATTTT,CATHGTSGGADTQYF
TRBJ2-1,TRBV25-1,few,-,TGTGCCAGCAGCCAAGCCAGGGATGGCAATGAGCAGTTCTTC,CASSQARDGNEQFF
TRBJ2-1,TRBV5-6,few,TRBD1,TGTGCCAGCAGCTTGGGTAGGACAGGGAAGTTCTTC,CASSLGRTGKFF
TRBJ1-2,TRBV7-9,few,TRBD1,TGTGCCAGCAGCTTACGGGACAGAACATTCTATGGCTACACCTTC,CASSLRDRTFYGYTF
TRBJ2-3,TRBV9,few,TRBD2,TGTGCCAGCAGCCCCGGGACTAGTGCCGATACGCAGTATTTT,CASSPGTSADTQYF
TRBJ1-2,TRBV7-2,few,-,TGTGCCAGCAGCCCCGGACTCGCCCGCGGCTACACCTTC,CASSPGLARGYTF
TRBJ1-1,TRBV6-5,few,-,TGTGCCAGCACCATCGATATTAACGCTGAAGCTTTCTTT,CASTIDINAEAFF
TRBJ1-2,TRBV4-1,-,-,TGCGCCAGCAGCCAAGATAGGGGCGCCGGAAACTATGGCTACACCTTC,CASSQDRGAGNYGYTF
TRBJ2-1,TRBV7-8,-,-,TGTGCCAGCAAAAGGGCTGGGGAGGACAATGAGCAGTTCTTC,CASKRAGEDNEQFF
TRBJ2-1,TRBV6-1,few,-,TGTGCCAGCAGTTTCCGGACAGATAACAATGAGCAGTTCTTC,CASSFRTDNNEQFF
TRBJ2-3,TRBV19,-,-,TGTGCCAGTAGTTCCTATACTGATACGCAGTATTTT,CASSSYTDTQYF
TRBJ2-6,TRBV23-1,-,-,TGCGCCAGCAGTCAATCGAGCTCTGGGGCCAACGTCCTGACTTTC,CASSQSSSGANVLTF
TRBJ1-5,TRBV7-2,-,-,TGTGCCAGCAGCCTGGACGGGCTGTCCCAGCATTTT,CASSLDGLSQHF
TRBJ1-6,TRBV19,few,-,TGTGCCAGTAGTAGACGGAACAATAATTCACCCCTCCACTTT,CASSRRNNNSPLHF
TRBJ2-1,TRBV5-1,-,TRBD1,TGCGCCAGCACTGTAACGACAGGGCCCTACAATGAGCAGTTCTTC,CASTVTTGPYNEQFF
TRBJ2-3,TRBV7-9,-,TRBD2,TGTGCCAGCAGCAAGGGACTAGCGGGGTTCACAGATACGCAGTATTTT,CASSKGLAGFTDTQYF
TRBJ2-3,TRBV5-6,-,TRBD2,TGTGCCAGCAGCTTTAGACTAGCCGGGACCTCCACAGATACGCAGTATTTT,CASSFRLAGTSTDTQYF
TRBJ1-1,TRBV29-1,-,-,TGCAGCGTGACCGGACAGCACACTGAAGCTTTCTTT,CSVTGQHTEAFF
TRBJ1-1,TRBV6-6,-,-,TGTGCCAGCCTTCGTAACACTGAAGCTTTCTTT,CASLRNTEAFF
TRBJ1-4,TRBV20-1,-,TRBD1,TGCAGTGCCCCAGACAGGGGAAAACTGTTTTTT,CSAPDRGKLFF
TRBJ1-1,TRBV7-2,-,-,TGTGCCAGCAGCTTAGAGGGGGTTCCCCGCACTGAAGCTTTCTTT,CASSLEGVPRTEAFF
TRBJ2-2,TRBV9,few,-,TGTGCCAGCAGCCCAGGAGTGGCGGGCAGGGACGGCACCGGGGAGCTGTTTTTT,CASSPGVAGRDGTGELFF
TRBJ2-1,TRBV7-2,few,TRBD2,TGTGCCAGCAGCTCACCGGGGGGATCCTACAATGAGCAGTTCTTC,CASSSPGGSYNEQFF
TRBJ2-7,TRBV29-1,-,-,TGCAGCGTTTCGCGCGCCTACGAGCAGTACTTC,CSVSRAYEQYF
TRBJ2-3,TRBV7-6,many,-,TGTGCCAGCGGGCCCCTGGCCGGGGGAGGCACAGATACGCAGTATTTT,CASGPLAGGGTDTQYF
TRBJ2-7,TRBV18,few,-,TGTGCCAGCTCACCAATTCAGGGTCACGAGCAGTACTTC,CASSPIQGHEQYF
TRBJ1-1,TRBV9,-,-,TGTGCCAGCAGCGTAGCATTTAGGGGCACTGAAGCTTTCTTT,CASSVAFRGTEAFF
TRBJ2-7,TRBV11-2,-,-,TGTGCCAGCAGCTCATCTGCGAACTACGAGCAGTACTTC,CASSSSANYEQYF
TRBJ2-3,TRBV19,-,TRBD2,TGTGCCAGTAGTCAGACTAGCGGGGCCACAGATACGCAGTATTTT,CASSQTSGATDTQYF
TRBJ2-3,TRBV25-1,few,-,TGTGCCAGCAGTGAATTGGCAGGGACAGATACGCAGTATTTT,CASSELAGTDTQYF
TRBJ2-7,TRBV5-4,-,-,TGTGCCAGCAGGCATCCCCCTCGCAGGGGGGCCCAGTACTTC,CASRHPPRRGAQYF
TRBJ2-5,TRBV20-1,few,-,TGCAGTGCTACCGATGAGACCCAGTACTTC,CSATDETQYF
TRBJ1-1,TRBV2,few,-,TGTGCCAGCAAGTCGGCGAACACTGAAGCTTTCTTT,CASKSANTEAFF
TRBJ2-7,TRBV2,-,TRBD2,TGTGCCAGGAGCTACAGCGGGGGGGCCGACGAGCAGTACTTC,CARSYSGGADEQYF
TRBJ2-3,TRBV4-3,few,-,TGCGCCAGCAGCCAAGATTCGGCGGCTTCAAGCACAGATACGCAGTATTTT,CASSQDSAASSTDTQYF
TRBJ1-1,TRBV2,few,-,TGTGCCAGCAGTGAAGGACGGAACACTGAAGCTTTCTTT,CASSEGRNTEAFF
TRBJ1-1,TRBV7-9,-,-,TGTGCCAGCAGTCCCTTGATGGGGGAGGTGACTGAAGCTTTCTTT,CASSPLMGEVTEAFF
TRBJ2-7,TRBV7-8,few,-,TGTGCCAGCAGCCCGACCCTTAGGGAGACCTACGAGCAGTACTTC,CASSPTLRETYEQYF
TRBJ2-5,TRBV7-2,few,TRBD2,TGTGCCAGCAGCTCCCGGGGGACTAGCGGGGGTAGTACCCAGTACTTC,CASSSRGTSGGSTQYF
TRBJ2-2,TRBV5-6,-,TRBD2,TGTGCCAGCAGCCCGAGACTAGCAGCCGGGGAGCTGTTTTTT,CASSPRLAAGELFF
TRBJ2-2,TRBV6-5,few,-,TGTGCCAGCAGATTAGACAGGAACACCGGGGAGCTGTTTTTT,CASRLDRNTGELFF
TRBJ2-4,TRBV2,many,TRBD1,TGTGCCAGCAGTTCGGACAGGGGAGCCAAAAACATTCAGTACTTC,CASSSDRGAKNIQYF
TRBJ1-2,TRBV18,-,-,TGTGCCAGCTCACCAACACAACGCAACGACTATGGCTACACCTTC,CASSPTQRNDYGYTF
TRBJ2-3,TRBV5-1,few,-,TGCGCCAGCAGCCCGGATGATGGGGGGACCACAGATACGCAGTATTTT,CASSPDDGGTTDTQYF
TRBJ2-5,TRBV10-2,-,TRBD1,TGCGCCAGTTCTAGCAGGGGGCTCCAAGAGACCCAGTACTTC,CASSSRGLQETQYF
TRBJ2-1,TRBV12-5,once,-,TGTGCTAGTGGCTCTGAAACCGGGGCCTACTCCTACAATGAGCAGTTCTTC,CASGSETGAYSYNEQFF
TRBJ2-3,TRBV2,-,TRBD2,TGTGCCAGCAGCGATAGCGGGTACACGCAGTATTTT,CASSDSGYTQYF
TRBJ1-5,TRBV25-1,few,-,TGTGCCAGCAGTTGGGGACCTAGCAATCAGCCCCAGCATTTT,CASSWGPSNQPQHF
TRBJ2-7,TRBV6-5,-,-,TGTGCCAGCAGTTTCCCCGGGACATCCGAGCAGTACTTC,CASSFPGTSEQYF
TRBJ2-7,TRBV9,few,TRBD1,TGTGCCAGCAGCGGGACAGGGGGCTACGAGCAGTACTTC,CASSGTGGYEQYF
TRBJ2-3,TRBV5-1,many,-,TGCGCCAGCAGCGATGGAATGGACGGAACCACAGATACGCAGTATTTT,CASSDGMDGTTDTQYF
TRBJ1-6,TRBV7-9,-,-,TGTGCCAGCAGCTCCCTTTATAATTCACCCCTCCACTTT,CASSSLYNSPLHF
TRBJ2-5,TRBV25-1,few,-,TGTGCCAGCAGTGCCGACGAGATGCGCGAGACCCAGTACTTC,CASSADEMRETQYF
TRBJ1-2,TRBV6-6,-,-,TGTGCCAGCAGTTACCCGCAGTCCTATGGCTACACCTTC,CASSYPQSYGYTF
TRBJ1-1,TRBV29-1,-,-,TGCAGCGCTTCTCTTCTGGGTTTCACTGAAGCTTTCTTT,CSASLLGFTEAFF
TRBJ2-2,TRBV11-2,few,-,TGTGCCAGCAGCTTAAGGACTCAGAACACCGGGGAGCTGTTTTTT,CASSLRTQNTGELFF
TRBJ2-7,TRBV5-1,few,TRBD1,TGCGCCAGCAGCTTGGGGCCGGGACAGGGCGGCGACGAGCAGTACTTC,CASSLGPGQGGDEQYF